This is a list of T cell receptor beta chains from one sample in a study of monozygotic twins with cystic fibrosis. The table came from immunoSEQ multiplex PCR; TCRdb's copy has only in-frame clones and leaves some out. The repertoire holds around 29,000 clones, with around 85% as singletons. Input material: blood. The receptor set was obtained from a girl aged 2 to 10 with cystic fibrosis. The CDR3 runs from the conserved cysteine through the conserved F or W. The D gene is left open where the match is weak. For some rows the clone size is stated as once, few or many, or as a class when expanded; others skip it.

size: -; D: -; J: TRBJ1-1; V: TRBV10-2; length: 16; DNA: TGCGCCAGCAGTCCCCCGGGGGGCAGGATGAACACTGAAGCTTTCTTT; CDR3: CASSPPGGRMNTEAFF
size: -; D: -; J: TRBJ1-6; V: TRBV7-3; length: 15; DNA: TGTGCCAGCAGCTTAAGTGCGGGGAGGAATTCACCCCTCCACTTT; CDR3: CASSLSAGRNSPLHF
size: few; D: TRBD1; J: TRBJ1-1; V: TRBV30; length: 12; DNA: TGTGCCTGGAGTGCAAGACAGGGATCGGCTTTCTTT; CDR3: CAWSARQGSAFF
size: -; D: -; J: TRBJ2-7; V: TRBV21-1; length: 17; DNA: TGTGCCAGCAGCAACGCCAGGAGACAGGTCGGTCCCTACGAGCAGTACTTC; CDR3: CASSNARRQVGPYEQYF
size: -; D: -; J: TRBJ2-6; V: TRBV19; length: 14; DNA: TGTGCCAGCAAACAGGGTTCTGGGGCCAACGTCCTGACTTTC; CDR3: CASKQGSGANVLTF
size: -; D: TRBD1; J: TRBJ1-4; V: TRBV29-1; length: 12; DNA: TGCAGCGCGACAGGGGGCAATGAAAAACTGTTTTTT; CDR3: CSATGGNEKLFF
size: -; D: -; J: TRBJ2-1; V: TRBV5-1; length: 13; DNA: TGCGCCAGCAGTTGGAGCTCCTACAATGAGCAGTTCTTC; CDR3: CASSWSSYNEQFF
size: -; D: -; J: TRBJ1-1; V: TRBV10-3; length: 13; DNA: TGTGCCACCCAAACGACAGGGAACACTGAAGCTTTCTTT; CDR3: CATQTTGNTEAFF
size: -; D: TRBD1; J: TRBJ2-6; V: TRBV6-6; length: 16; DNA: TGTGCCAGCAGTCAGAACAGGGGGCATGGGGCCAACGTCCTGACTTTC; CDR3: CASSQNRGHGANVLTF
size: -; D: TRBD1; J: TRBJ2-7; V: TRBV2; length: 15; DNA: TGTGCCAGCAGTGAAACAGGGGTAGGAATCAAAGAGCAGTACTTC; CDR3: CASSETGVGIKEQYF
size: once; D: -; J: TRBJ2-5; V: TRBV30; length: 14; DNA: TGTGCCTGGTCTCCAGGGGGGCGGTTGGAGACCCAGTACTTC; CDR3: CAWSPGGRLETQYF
size: -; D: -; J: TRBJ2-7; V: TRBV5-6; length: 13; DNA: TGTGCCAGCAGCTTGGAAGTTGGGGACGAGCAGTACTTC; CDR3: CASSLEVGDEQYF
size: -; D: -; J: TRBJ2-6; V: TRBV5-1; length: 15; DNA: TGCGCCAGCAGCCCGTTAAACTCTGGGGCCAACGTCCTGACTTTC; CDR3: CASSPLNSGANVLTF
size: -; D: -; J: TRBJ2-1; V: TRBV11-2; length: 12; DNA: TGTGCCAGCAGCCCCCGTTACAATGAGCAGTTCTTC; CDR3: CASSPRYNEQFF
size: -; D: -; J: TRBJ2-1; V: TRBV15; length: 14; DNA: TGTGCCACCAGCAGAGACCCCGGGTACAATGAGCAGTTCTTC; CDR3: CATSRDPGYNEQFF
size: -; D: TRBD1; J: TRBJ2-1; V: TRBV7-8; length: 16; DNA: TGTGCCAGCAGCCCCAAACACCGAACAGGGGTCGATGAGCAGTTCTTC; CDR3: CASSPKHRTGVDEQFF
size: -; D: TRBD1; J: TRBJ1-2; V: TRBV5-8; length: 18; DNA: TGTGCCAGCAGCGGGATTCGGGACAGGGATTCTACTAACTATGGCTACACCTTC; CDR3: CASSGIRDRDSTNYGYTF
size: -; D: -; J: TRBJ2-7; V: TRBV2; length: 13; DNA: TGTGCCAGCTGGGCAGGGGGGGGCTACGAGCAGTACTTC; CDR3: CASWAGGGYEQYF
size: -; D: -; J: TRBJ2-5; V: TRBV7-9; length: 14; DNA: TGTGCCAGCAGCGGAAAGGGACGCCAAGAGACCCAGTACTTC; CDR3: CASSGKGRQETQYF
size: -; D: -; J: TRBJ2-7; V: TRBV13; length: 13; DNA: TGTGCCAGCAGCTTTATTGGGGTTGAGGAGCAGTACTTC; CDR3: CASSFIGVEEQYF
size: -; D: -; J: TRBJ2-3; V: TRBV5-6; length: 14; DNA: TGTGCCAGCAGCTTCAGTCCGGGCAGAGATACGCAGTATTTT; CDR3: CASSFSPGRDTQYF
size: -; D: -; J: TRBJ1-4; V: TRBV6-1; length: 13; DNA: TGTGCCAGCAGTGTCCTGAATGATGAAAAACTGTTTTTT; CDR3: CASSVLNDEKLFF
size: -; D: -; J: TRBJ1-6; V: TRBV19; length: 16; DNA: TGTGCCAGTAGTATTGTCCAGGGATCACGTAATTCACCCCTCCACTTT; CDR3: CASSIVQGSRNSPLHF
size: -; D: -; J: TRBJ2-3; V: TRBV2; length: 15; DNA: TGTGCCAGCAGTGGGGAGACCGCTGGGGTAGATACGCAGTATTTT; CDR3: CASSGETAGVDTQYF
size: -; D: -; J: TRBJ1-1; V: TRBV28; length: 12; DNA: TGTGCCAGCAGGTTAATGAACACTGAAGCTTTCTTT; CDR3: CASRLMNTEAFF
size: -; D: -; J: TRBJ2-3; V: TRBV19; length: 15; DNA: TGTGCCAGTAGTATCCTCTATCGAGAGGTGGATACGCAGTATTTT; CDR3: CASSILYREVDTQYF
size: -; D: -; J: TRBJ2-7; V: TRBV4-1; length: 15; DNA: TGCGCCAGCAGCCAGGGTGCGGACAGCTCCTACGAGCAGTACTTC; CDR3: CASSQGADSSYEQYF
size: -; D: TRBD2; J: TRBJ2-1; V: TRBV4-1; length: 16; DNA: TGCGCCAGCAGCCAAGTCGCTCTAGCGGACTACAATGAGCAGTTCTTC; CDR3: CASSQVALADYNEQFF
size: -; D: -; J: TRBJ2-3; V: TRBV30; length: 12; DNA: TGTGCCTGGAGTGTAGGGCCCGATACGCAGTATTTT; CDR3: CAWSVGPDTQYF
size: -; D: TRBD1; J: TRBJ1-2; V: TRBV18; length: 15; DNA: TGTGCCAGCTCACTACTGGACAGGGAAATCTATGGCTACACCTTC; CDR3: CASSLLDREIYGYTF
size: -; D: TRBD2; J: TRBJ2-1; V: TRBV30; length: 15; DNA: TGTGCCTGGAGCCGGGAGGCTAGCGCCCGCTATGAGCAGTTCTTC; CDR3: CAWSREASARYEQFF
size: few; D: -; J: TRBJ2-2; V: TRBV12-5; length: 14; DNA: TGTGCTAGTGGTTTGGTACAGACTGGCGGGGAGCTGTTTTTT; CDR3: CASGLVQTGGELFF
size: -; D: TRBD2; J: TRBJ2-3; V: TRBV7-9; length: 16; DNA: TGTGCCAGCAGCTTAAGTAGCGGGAGGAACACAGATACGCAGTATTTT; CDR3: CASSLSSGRNTDTQYF
size: -; D: TRBD1; J: TRBJ1-1; V: TRBV9; length: 12; DNA: TGTGCCAGCAGCACAGGGGACACTGAAGCTTTCTTT; CDR3: CASSTGDTEAFF
size: -; D: -; J: TRBJ1-1; V: TRBV6-1; length: 13; DNA: TGTGCCAGCCCCCCGGGGGGGGAAACTGAAGCTTTCTTT; CDR3: CASPPGGETEAFF
size: -; D: TRBD1; J: TRBJ2-7; V: TRBV18; length: 19; DNA: TGTGCCAGCTCATCATATCTCCCCCAGACAGGGTCAATCACCTACGAGCAGTACTTC; CDR3: CASSSYLPQTGSITYEQYF
size: -; D: -; J: TRBJ1-2; V: TRBV25-1; length: 14; DNA: TGTGCCAGCAGTGAGCCAGGCGGCTACTATGGCTACACCTTC; CDR3: CASSEPGGYYGYTF
size: few; D: -; J: TRBJ1-6; V: TRBV7-6; length: 13; DNA: TGTGCCAGCAGCGAGACCGGGGATTCACCCCTCCACTTT; CDR3: CASSETGDSPLHF
size: -; D: TRBD1; J: TRBJ2-1; V: TRBV29-1; length: 14; DNA: TGCAGCGGTACCGGGACAGGGGTCGTCAATGAGCAGTTCTTC; CDR3: CSGTGTGVVNEQFF